This TCR beta chain was captured in a study of metastatic and nonmetastatic thyroid tumors. Findings and limits, study-wide: It was reportedly found that TCR beta diversity was significantly higher in malignant thyroid tumors than in benign nodules, a difference seen in both blood and tumor samples.

This clone counts as medium-sized. Its cognate antigen is unknown. Germline V lookup: CDR1 SGHRS, CDR2 YFSETQ. Germline trimming cut 7 bases from V and 6 bases from J; bases unmatched to any gene: 9. There are 14 residues in the CDR3. No treatment had been given to any patient before thyroid surgery. MiXCR reprocessed the PCR reads for TCRdb. The repertoire holds under 20,000 clones, with about 34% as singletons. This clonotype originated in a female donor with papillary thyroid cancer or a benign thyroid nodule (not recorded which). Some clones in this sample may be carry-over from other donors' samples. Material: tumor tissue. V gene TRBV5-1 combines with J gene TRBJ2-3; 9 bases fit TRBD1. The CDR3 region has the DNA TGCGCCAGCTTCGAGACAGGGGGTAGGGATACGCAGTATTTT. The encoded protein is CASFETGGRDTQYF.